These 11 T cell receptor beta chains came from one sample sequenced in a study of blood T cells in healthy people across ages. Then a second PCR, running about 6 to 12 cycles, was carried out with a sample-barcoded 5' primer and a J-beta primer mix. MiXCR, run by TCRdb on the 5' RACE reads, gives a single entry per CDR3 protein. The table has about 1.5 million distinct CDR3 sequences, about 45% seen once; the top ten hold around 4%. The sequenced sample was blood. All receptors come from a young woman in good health.

The V gene is TRBV6-1, the J gene TRBJ1-5; possibly TRBD1 for D (6 bases). Trimming pared 6 bases from V and 3 bases from J, leaving 15 bases between. This CDR3 has 15 amino acids. CDR1 and CDR2 from the germline V gene are MNHNS and SASEGT. The CDR3, as DNA: TGTGCCAGCAGCCGACAGGAAGGGAACAATCAGCCCCAGCATTTT. It is translated as CASSRQEGNNQPQHF.

This clonotype was counted a few times. This rearrangement joins TRBV30 to TRBJ1-2; unclear D gene. Germline loops: CDR1 GTSNPN, CDR2 SVGIG (reference sequence). This CDR3 comprises 14 residues. V gave up 0 bases and J gave up 1 base, with 9 bases separating them. The CDR3 DNA follows: TGTGCCTGGAGTGTACCCAGGTTTAACTATGGCTACACCTTC. Amino acid sequence: CAWSVPRFNYGYTF.

The chain couples TRBV10-3 to TRBJ2-1; weak D call: TRBD2 (5 bases). The CDR3 consists of 14 residues. Trimming took off 0 bases at V and 5 bases at J, with 8 bases between the two ends. Germline loops: CDR1 ENHRY, CDR2 SYGVKD. CDR3 nucleotide sequence: TGTGCCATCAGTGAGTCGAAGCGGAACAATGAGCAGTTCTTC. This gives the protein CAISESKRNNEQFF.

This clonotype was detected many times. This rearrangement joins TRBV29-1 to TRBJ2-7; D might be TRBD2 (5 bases). The CDR3 runs to 12 residues. V was shortened by 0 bases and J by 7 bases, with 10 bases between the two germline ends. Germline V gene sequence: CDR1 SQVTM, CDR2 ANQGSEA. In DNA, the CDR3 is TGCAGCGTTGAAGATCGCGGGTCTGAGCAGTACTTC. Translated: CSVEDRGSEQYF.

In its sample, this clonotype was seen a few times. Possible read error: a much larger clone is one base away. The chain carries TRBV12-3 or TRBV12-4 and TRBJ1-1; 8 bases line up with TRBD1. The CDR3 has 15 residues. V shed 5 bases, J shed 2 bases, and the junction held 7 bases outside the gene matches. CDR3 region: CASSPGDRHNTEAFF. The CDR3 region has the DNA TGTGCCAGCAGTCCCGGGGACAGGCACAACACTGAAGCTTTCTTT.

This chain connects TRBV20-1 to TRBJ2-5; 7 positions agree with TRBD1. The V gene end was trimmed by 0 bases and the J gene end by 2 bases; junction bases not matched to a gene: 3. The CDR3 is 14 amino acids. CDR1 is DFQATT, CDR2 SNEGSKA, per germline (reference sequence). DNA of the CDR3: TGCAGTGCTAGAGATATGGGACAGCAAGAGACCCAGTACTTC. It is translated as CSARDMGQQETQYF.

The chain is built from TRBV7-2 and TRBJ2-1; 12 bases map to TRBD2. V shed 5 bases, J shed 6 bases, and the junction held 5 bases outside the gene matches. CDR3 length: 15 amino acids. Germline V gene data show CDR1 as SGHTA and CDR2 as FQGNSA. CDR3 amino acids: CASSLTSGSSNEQFF. The CDR3 bases are TGTGCCAGCAGCCTGACTAGCGGGAGTAGCAATGAGCAGTTCTTC.

This clonotype was detected a few times. The chain joins TRBV15 to TRBJ1-5, with 10 bases lining up with TRBD1. This CDR3 has 15 amino acids. Germline V gene lookup returns CDR1 LNHNV and CDR2 YYDKDF (reference sequence). Germline trimming cut 5 bases from V and 4 bases from J; bases unmatched to any gene: 5. The CDR3 bases are TGTGCCACCAGCTGGGACAGGGGAGGGAATCAGCCCCAGCATTTT. This encodes CATSWDRGGNQPQHF.

This clonotype was counted between two and nine times. The chain has TRBV24-1 and TRBJ2-1, with 9 bases that match TRBD1. J gave up 9 bases and V 3 bases, and 8 bases lay outside the gene matches. CDR1 KGHDR and CDR2 SFDVKD come from the germline V gene. The CDR3 consists of 15 residues. CDR3: CATSDSWTGDSEQFF. The CDR3 DNA follows: TGTGCCACCAGTGATAGCTGGACAGGGGATAGTGAGCAGTTCTTC.

V usage is TRBV28 and J usage is TRBJ2-5; 12 bases line up with TRBD2. The DNA end favors TRBJ2-7, so the J call may be wrong. CDR1 is MDHEN and CDR2 is SYDVKM in the germline V gene. This CDR3 comprises 15 residues. CDR3 residues: CASSSGLAGTCEQYF. Written as DNA, the CDR3 is TGTGCCAGCAGTTCCGGACTAGCGGGAACCTGCGAGCAGTACTTC.

The chain recombines TRBV27 with TRBJ2-5; the match to TRBD2 covers 14 bases. Matching the DNA end better, TRBJ2-7 makes the J call doubtful. Looked up from germline, CDR1 is MNHEY and CDR2 is SMNVEV (reference sequence). The CDR3 sequence is 16 residues long. This chain's CDR3 is CASSFGLAGGGYEQYF. The CDR3 coding sequence is TGTGCCAGCAGTTTCGGACTAGCGGGAGGTGGGTACGAGCAGTACTTC.